This TCR beta chain stems from a study of shared clonotypes between healthy human individuals. As to this clone: Its antigen remains unidentified.

The data were produced by immunoSEQ multiplex PCR, yet TCRdb's version contains in-frame clones alone and is incomplete. This sample yields about 1.5 million clones, of which 95% to 99% are seen a single time; about 0.45% belongs to the top ten. General study points: Larger richness was generally estimated for naive than memory subsets.

Between the trimmed V and J ends, which lost 6 bases and 0 bases, there was a span of 9 bases. The CDR3 is 14 amino acids. From germline, CDR1 is MNHNY and CDR2 SVGAGI (reference sequence). The source material was naive CD4+ T cells sorted from blood. Stated subset: CD45RA+ positively selected. The rearrangement joins TRBV6-6 to TRBJ1-3; D not certain. This receptor was obtained from a man under 40 in good health. This CDR3 reads CASSTPPSGNTIYF. The DNA for the CDR3 is TGTGCCAGCAGCACCCCCCCCTCTGGAAACACCATATATTTT.